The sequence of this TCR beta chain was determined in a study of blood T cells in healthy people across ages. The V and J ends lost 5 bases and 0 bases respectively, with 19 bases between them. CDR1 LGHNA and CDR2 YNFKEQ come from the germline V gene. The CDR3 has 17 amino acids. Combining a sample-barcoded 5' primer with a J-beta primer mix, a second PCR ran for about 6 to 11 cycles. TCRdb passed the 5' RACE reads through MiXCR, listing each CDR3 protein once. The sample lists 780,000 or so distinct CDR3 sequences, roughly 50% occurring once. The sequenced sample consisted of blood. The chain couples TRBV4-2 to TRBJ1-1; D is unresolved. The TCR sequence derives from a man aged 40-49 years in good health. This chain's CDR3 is CASSMIFGDSVNTEAFF. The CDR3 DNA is TGTGCCAGCAGCATGATATTTGGGGATTCGGTGAACACTGAAGCTTTCTTT.